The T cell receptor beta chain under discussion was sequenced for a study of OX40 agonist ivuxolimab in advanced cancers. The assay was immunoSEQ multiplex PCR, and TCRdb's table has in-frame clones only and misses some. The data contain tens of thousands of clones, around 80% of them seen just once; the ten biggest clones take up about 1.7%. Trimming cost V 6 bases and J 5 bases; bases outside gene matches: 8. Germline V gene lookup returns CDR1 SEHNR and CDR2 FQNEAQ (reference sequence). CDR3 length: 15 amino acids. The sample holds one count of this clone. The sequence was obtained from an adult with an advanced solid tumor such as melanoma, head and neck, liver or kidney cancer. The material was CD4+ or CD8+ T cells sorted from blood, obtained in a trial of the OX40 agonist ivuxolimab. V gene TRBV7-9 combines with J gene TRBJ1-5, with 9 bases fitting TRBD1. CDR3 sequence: CASRPRTGDYQPQHF. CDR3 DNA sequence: TGTGCCAGCAGACCCAGGACAGGGGATTATCAGCCCCAGCATTTT.